This T cell receptor beta chain was found in a study of blood T cell repertoires in COVID-19. Looking at the study overall: T cells, B-cell-depleted T cells, or PBMCs provided the cDNA or gDNA that served as material.

Clones were read by immunoSEQ multiplex PCR, and TCRdb kept only the in-frame ones, dropping some. The data contain 160,000 or so clones, around 83% of them seen just once; the ten biggest clones take up less than 6.5%. The germline gives CDR1 LGHDT, CDR2 YNNKEL (reference sequence). Trimming at V came to 0 bases and at J to 1 base, leaving 2 bases not matched to a gene. The CDR3 runs to 16 residues. The TCR originated in a woman between 45 and 65 years old with COVID-19, enrolled during active disease. The sequencing input was peripheral blood. V usage is TRBV3-1 (or the pseudogene TRBV3-2) and J usage is TRBJ2-2, with TRBD1 matching over 7 bases. The CDR3 region is CASSQERGRNTGELFF. The CDR3 bases are TGTGCCAGCAGCCAAGAAAGGGGGCGGAACACCGGGGAGCTGTTTTTT.